This T cell receptor beta chain was recorded in a study of low-dose radiotherapy and immunotherapy resistance in tumors. Study-wide context: One day before radiation and immunotherapy, intravenous cyclophosphamide 200 mg/m2 was administered, with this repeated every two weeks.

This clonotype came up many times. Gene-specific TRAV and TRBV primers were used for first-strand cDNA, covering alpha and beta chains. With a V-primer adapter and a constant-region primer, TCRs were amplified for approximately 19 PCR cycles. TCRdb fed the reads into MiXCR, producing one record per CDR3 protein. The table lists around 90,000 distinct CDR3 sequences, around 18% of them singletons. Time point: before trial treatment. Donors, who were enrolled in a single-arm phase I dose-escalation trial, received nivolumab, ipilimumab, aspirin, low-dose cyclophosphamide and low-dose radiotherapy. The CDR3 has 15 amino acids. The germline V gene encodes CDR1 SGHVS and CDR2 FQNEAQ. V shed 2 bases, J shed 2 bases, and the junction held 3 bases outside the gene matches.

This specimen consisted of PBMCs, obtained before treatment. The chain employs TRBV7-8 and TRBJ2-5; 9 bases match TRBD1. The receptor's source is a male donor with prostate cancer. In DNA form, the CDR3 reads TGTGCCAGCAGCTTAAGGACAGGGGTTCAAGAGACCCAGTACTTC. Encoded protein: CASSLRTGVQETQYF.